The 23 T cell receptor beta chains given below trace back to one sample, sequenced in a study of cytomegalovirus exposure and HLA in healthy donors. Here immunoSEQ multiplex PCR was the method, and the copy in TCRdb shows in-frame clones only, minus some. This table has 100,000 to 150,000 clones, 89% appearing once. The sequenced material came from PBMCs. All receptors come from a woman in her late teens or twenties in good health and CMV-seronegative.

V and J are TRBV10-3 and TRBJ1-5, with a tentative D call TRBD1 (6 bases). This CDR3 contains 11 residues. Looked up from germline, CDR1 is ENHRY and CDR2 is SYGVKD. The V end was cut by 8 bases, the J end by 4 bases, with 6 bases between. The DNA for the CDR3 is TGTGCCATCGGACAGAATCAGCCCCAGCATTTT. It yields the protein CAIGQNQPQHF.

This chain links TRBV14 with TRBJ1-1, with D perhaps TRBD1 (5 bases). Trimming stripped 4 bases from V and 5 bases from J, with 11 bases between. Germline assignment: CDR1 SGHDN and CDR2 FVKESK. This CDR3 has 13 residues. In DNA, the CDR3 is TGTGCCAGCAGCCTTGCGGGGGGGACTGAAGCTTTCTTT. It specifies CASSLAGGTEAFF.

Of note for this clone: The junction shows a germline mismatch at one end, possibly a read error. The chain couples TRBV7-7 to TRBJ1-3; no reliable D call. Germline values: CDR1 SSHAT, CDR2 FNYEAQ (reference sequence). This CDR3 is 14 amino acids long. Here the CDR3 reads CASSPVGTGNTIYF. The CDR3, as DNA: TGTGCTAGCAGCCCCGTCGGTACTGGAAACACCATATATTTT.

The chain's CDR3 is CASSLGFGIGNEKLFF. CDR3 coding DNA: TGTGCCAGCAGCTTAGGGTTCGGGATCGGGAATGAAAAACTGTTTTTT. The J gene is TRBJ1-4, the V gene TRBV7-9; D ambiguous. CDR1 and CDR2 from the germline V gene are SEHNR and FQNEAQ (reference sequence). V was cut by 1 base and J by 5 bases, with 14 bases left in between. The CDR3 totals 16 residues.

V usage is TRBV25-1 and J usage is TRBJ2-7, with D unresolved. The CDR3 totals 14 residues. V was pared by 1 base and J by 3 bases, with 10 bases between. Germline V lookup: CDR1 MGHDK, CDR2 SYGVNS. Here the CDR3 reads CASSEWNRNYEQYF. The CDR3 DNA sequence: TGTGCCAGCAGTGAATGGAACAGAAACTACGAGCAGTACTTC.

The J gene is TRBJ1-4, the V gene TRBV7-9, with a tentative D call TRBD1 (6 bases). The V gene lost 6 bases and the J gene lost 5 bases, with 13 bases spanning the gap. CDR1 and CDR2 (germline): SEHNR, FQNEAQ (reference sequence). The length of the CDR3 is 14 residues. In DNA, the CDR3 is TGTGCCAGCAGTTACAGGGAGATAAATGAAAAACTGTTTTTT. Protein product: CASSYREINEKLFF.

V and J are TRBV29-1 and TRBJ1-2, with D perhaps matching TRBD1 (5 bases). Trimming took 3 bases from V and 4 from J, leaving 9 bases between them. CDR3 size: 12 residues. The V gene's germline CDR1 is SQVTM and CDR2 ANQGSEA. The CDR3 sequence is CSVEGGTYGYTF. The CDR3 DNA follows: TGCAGCGTTGAGGGGGGAACCTATGGCTACACCTTC. The full variable domain, completed using reference TRBV29-1 and TRBJ1-2, is SAVISQKPSRDICQRGTSLTIQCQVDSQVTMMFWYRQQPGQSLTLIATANQGSEATYESGFVIDKFPISRPNLTFSTLTVSNMSPEDSSIYLCSVEGGTYGYTFGSGTRLTVV.

This clone occurred a few times. This chain uses TRBV6-5 with TRBJ2-1; unclear D gene. Per germline, CDR1 MNHEY and CDR2 SVGAGI. CDR3 length: 12 amino acids. Trimming took off 5 bases at V and 8 bases at J, with 10 bases between the two ends. The CDR3 here is CASSTTVYEQFF. The CDR3, as DNA: TGTGCCAGCAGTACTACGGTCTATGAGCAGTTCTTC.

V is TRBV7-8 and J is TRBJ2-5, with D perhaps TRBD2 (5 bases). The germline gives CDR1 SGHVS, CDR2 FQNEAQ. This CDR3 comprises 14 residues. Trimming cost V 5 bases and J 5 bases, with 15 bases left between them. CDR3 nucleotide sequence: TGTGCCAGCAGCCGGGCCGGGATGCGGGAGACCCAGTACTTC. Protein: CASSRAGMRETQYF.

V gene TRBV4-1 combines with J gene TRBJ1-5, with no clear D. Per germline, CDR1 MGHRA and CDR2 YSYEKL. V lost 3 bases, J lost 5 bases, and 8 bases lay in between. The CDR3 extends over 13 amino acids. CDR3 coding DNA: TGCGCCAGCAGCCATGGAGTTTATCAGCCCCAGCATTTT. Its protein product is CASSHGVYQPQHF.

There are a few counts of this clone. CDR3 sequence: CASSRPGQGAAEAFF. The CDR3 DNA is TGTGCCAGCTCACGACCCGGACAGGGGGCCGCGGAAGCTTTCTTT. V and J are TRBV18 and TRBJ1-1; 11 positions match TRBD1. Trimming cost V 4 bases and J 8 bases; bases outside gene matches: 9. The length of the CDR3 is 15 residues. Germline V gene lookup returns CDR1 KGHSH and CDR2 LQKENI.

This chain joins TRBV7-9 and TRBJ2-7, with a possible D match to TRBD1 (6 bases). CDR1 and CDR2 (germline): SEHNR, FQNEAQ (reference sequence). With 5 bases removed from V and 4 bases from J, the gap between germline ends came to 27 bases. The CDR3 totals 18 residues. In nucleotides, the CDR3 is TGTGCCAGCAGCCCCCCCCTCGGCTGGACAGAAATGAGGTACGAGCAGTACTTC. It encodes CASSPPLGWTEMRYEQYF.

The chain is built from TRBV7-8 and TRBJ2-5; D perhaps matches TRBD2 (6 bases). V gave up 0 bases and J gave up 1 base, with 9 bases separating them. There are 15 residues in the CDR3. CDR1 is SGHVS and CDR2 is FQNEAQ in the germline V gene. CDR3 region: CASSLAGGTQETQYF. Here the CDR3 DNA reads TGTGCCAGCAGCTTAGCTGGGGGGACCCAAGAGACCCAGTACTTC.

The chain uses TRBV4-2 and TRBJ2-2; perhaps TRBD2 as D (8 bases). Trimming took 6 bases from V and 7 from J, leaving 21 bases between them. The germline V gene has CDR1 LGHNA and CDR2 YNFKEQ. The CDR3 extends over 16 amino acids. CDR3 region: CASRQIGRGRIGELFF. Here the CDR3 DNA reads TGTGCCAGCAGACAGATCGGGAGGGGGCGTATCGGGGAGCTGTTTTTT.

A single count supports this clone. The V and J genes are TRBV20-1 and TRBJ2-1; weak D call: TRBD2 (7 bases). The CDR3 runs 11 residues. The germline CDR1 and CDR2 sequences are DFQATT and SNEGSKA (reference sequence). The CDR3 coding sequence is TGCAGCGGGGGGCCCTACAATGAGCAGTTCTTC. This gives the protein CSGGPYNEQFF.

The chain joins TRBV11-1 to TRBJ2-2, with D possibly matching TRBD2 (5 bases). V lost 7 bases, J lost 0 bases, and 12 bases lay in between. CDR3 length equals 15 residues. Germline CDR1 reads SGHAT; CDR2 reads FQDESV (reference sequence). CDR3: CASNLLGANTGELFF. The CDR3 region has the DNA TGTGCCAGCAACCTCCTCGGGGCGAACACCGGGGAGCTGTTTTTT.

This chain links TRBV6-5 with TRBJ1-2, with D possibly being TRBD1 (5 bases). This CDR3 comprises 14 residues. Germline CDR1 MNHEY, CDR2 SVGAGI. V lost 2 bases to trimming and J lost 6 bases, with 13 bases between them. The CDR3 spells CASSYHDRTDGYTF. The CDR3 DNA follows: TGTGCCAGCAGTTACCACGACAGAACCGATGGCTACACCTTC.

The table lists this clone with a count of one. This chain links TRBV5-6 with TRBJ1-2, with 7 positions matching TRBD1. The ends lost 2 bases at V and 8 bases at J; junction bases unmatched: 12. The CDR3 consists of 15 residues. Germline V gene lookup returns CDR1 SGHDT and CDR2 YYEEEE. CDR3 protein: CASSFLQGKISGYTF. CDR3 nucleotide sequence: TGTGCCAGCAGCTTCTTACAGGGGAAAATTTCGGGCTACACCTTC.

The chain couples TRBV6-4 to TRBJ2-3, with unresolved D. This CDR3 region has 15 residues. The V end lost 0 bases, the J end lost 2 bases, and 9 bases lay between the germline ends. CDR1 MRHNA and CDR2 SNTAGT come from the germline V gene. The CDR3 reads CASSDSSSHTDTQYF. CDR3 DNA sequence: TGTGCCAGCAGTGACTCTAGCTCCCACACAGATACGCAGTATTTT.

The chain recombines TRBV18 with TRBJ2-7; the D is unclear. The CDR3 length is 14 residues. Per the germline V gene, CDR1 is KGHSH and CDR2 is LQKENI. The germline V and J ends were trimmed by 0 bases and 2 bases, with 8 bases remaining between them. CDR3 nucleotide sequence: TGTGCCAGCTCACCACCTTTGAGCCCCTACGAGCAGTACTTC. It codes for CASSPPLSPYEQYF.

The chain joins TRBV5-4 to TRBJ1-4; D may be TRBD1 (5 bases). The CDR3 covers 15 residues. Germline V lookup: CDR1 SGHNT, CDR2 YYREEE (reference sequence). Trimming removed 4 bases from V and 0 bases from J, with 10 bases in between. The CDR3 bases are TGTGCCAGCAGCCTCCGGGGGACAACTAATGAAAAACTGTTTTTT. Translation: CASSLRGTTNEKLFF.

This chain links TRBV5-1 with TRBJ2-7; perhaps TRBD2 as D (5 bases). The CDR3 is 13 amino acids. In germline, CDR1 is SGHRS, CDR2 YFSETQ. V was trimmed by 4 bases and J by 6 bases, leaving 14 bases between them. DNA of the CDR3: TGCGCCAGCAGCCACCCCGGGAAGGGCGAGCAGTACTTC. Residues: CASSHPGKGEQYF.

This clone has only a few counts. The chain employs TRBV6-6 and TRBJ1-2; no firm D call. The CDR3 extends over 14 amino acids. V was pared by 1 base and J by 7 bases, with 13 bases between. CDR1 and CDR2 from the germline V gene are MNHNY and SVGAGI (reference sequence). DNA for the CDR3: TGTGCCAGCAGTTACTTCGGGGTCATGGGTGGCTACACCTTC. Its translation is CASSYFGVMGGYTF.